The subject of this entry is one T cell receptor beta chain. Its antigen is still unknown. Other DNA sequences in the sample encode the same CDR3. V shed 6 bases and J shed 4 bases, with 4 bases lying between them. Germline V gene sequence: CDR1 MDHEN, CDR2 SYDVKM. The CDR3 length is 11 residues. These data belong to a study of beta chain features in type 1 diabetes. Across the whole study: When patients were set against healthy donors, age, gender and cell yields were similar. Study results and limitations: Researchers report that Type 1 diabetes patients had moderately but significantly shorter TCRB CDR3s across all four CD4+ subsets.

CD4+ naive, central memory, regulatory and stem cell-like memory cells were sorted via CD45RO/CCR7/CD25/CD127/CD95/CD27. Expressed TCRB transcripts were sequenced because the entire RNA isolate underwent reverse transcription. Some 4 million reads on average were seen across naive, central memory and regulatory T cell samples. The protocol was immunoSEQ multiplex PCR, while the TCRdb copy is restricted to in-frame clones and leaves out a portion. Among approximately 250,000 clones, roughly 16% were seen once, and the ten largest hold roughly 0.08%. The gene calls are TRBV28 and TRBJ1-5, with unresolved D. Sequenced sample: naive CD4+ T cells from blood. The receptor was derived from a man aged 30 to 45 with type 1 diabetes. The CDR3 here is CASSRNQPQHF. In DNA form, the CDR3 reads TGTGCCAGCAGCCGGAATCAGCCCCAGCATTTT.